These 27 T cell receptor beta chains were sequenced from one sample in a study of T-cell reconstitution after alpha-beta-depleted transplantation in children. Unique molecular identifiers tagged the TCRbeta library. Using its own MiXCR run on the PCR reads, TCRdb lists one record per CDR3 protein. Here the sample spans roughly 420,000 distinct CDR3 sequences, around 15% being singletons. Sequenced here: PBMCs, mostly from graft donor cells, sampled 360 days after TCRalphabeta/CD19-depleted stem cell transplant. The receptors were sampled from a boy younger than two who had a stem cell transplant for Wiskott-Aldrich syndrome, so the T cells may come from the graft donor.

There are a few counts of this clonotype. The chain carries TRBV7-2 and TRBJ2-2, with D perhaps matching TRBD1 or TRBD2 (5 bases each). The CDR3 spans 16 residues. Germline CDR1 SGHTA, CDR2 FQGNSA. Trimming pared 2 bases from V and 7 bases from J, leaving 17 bases between. The CDR3 nucleotides read TGTGCCAGCAGCTTAACCGGGATCCTGAGGGGCGGGGAGCTGTTTTTT. Protein sequence: CASSLTGILRGGELFF.

The chain links TRBV5-1 to TRBJ2-3; D remains ambiguous. The CDR3 runs 15 residues. V shed 0 bases and J shed 4 bases, with 12 bases lying between them. The germline gives CDR1 SGHRS, CDR2 YFSETQ. The CDR3 DNA reads as TGCGCCAGCAGCTTGGTAGATGTCGGCCCAGATACGCAGTATTTT. This encodes CASSLVDVGPDTQYF. The full variable domain, with the rest looked up from reference TRBV5-1 and TRBJ2-3, is KAGVTQTPRYLIKTRGQQVTLSCSPISGHRSVSWYQQTPGQGLQFLFEYFSETQRNKGNFPGRFSGRQFSNSRSEMNVSTLELGDSALYLCASSLVDVGPDTQYFGPGTRLTVL.

The J gene is TRBJ2-7, the V gene TRBV4-3; 8 bases fit TRBD2. The CDR3 is 15 amino acids. The V segment lost 0 bases and the J segment 4 bases; nucleotides outside the gene matches: 5. The germline V gene encodes CDR1 LGHNA and CDR2 YSLEER. CDR3 nucleotide sequence: TGCGCCAGCAGCCAAGACCAGCGGGAGAGGTACGAGCAGTACTTC. It translates to CASSQDQRERYEQYF.

The chain carries TRBV10-1 and TRBJ2-1, with 9 bases that match TRBD2. CDR1 and CDR2 (germline): WNHNN, SYGVQD (reference sequence). The CDR3 sequence is 15 residues long. With 8 bases clipped from V and 10 bases from J, the junction kept 15 bases outside the gene matches. The CDR3 DNA sequence: TGCGCCAGCGTTCTACCCTTCGCGGGGGGGCGGGAGCAGTTCTTC. Its protein product is CASVLPFAGGREQFF.

This clonotype has only a few counts. This chain joins TRBV12-3 or TRBV12-4 and TRBJ2-6, with D possibly matching TRBD2 (5 bases). V lost 1 base to trimming and J lost 2 bases, with 12 bases between them. The CDR3 length is 17 residues. The CDR3 spells CASSLVGLRAGANVLTF. The CDR3, as DNA: TGTGCCAGCAGTTTAGTTGGTCTGAGGGCTGGGGCCAACGTCCTGACTTTC.

This clonotype has a handful of counts. The chain employs TRBV12-3 or TRBV12-4 and TRBJ1-2; 11 bases line up with TRBD1. CDR3 length equals 16 residues. The V gene end was trimmed by 6 bases and the J gene end by 2 bases; junction bases not matched to a gene: 8. Here the CDR3 reads CASSPDRGRGNYGYTF. As DNA, the CDR3 is TGTGCCAGCAGCCCGGACAGGGGGCGCGGGAACTATGGCTACACCTTC.

The sample holds a few counts of this clonotype. The chain employs TRBV12-3 or TRBV12-4 and TRBJ2-7; D not certain. V dropped 3 bases and J dropped 3 bases, with 12 bases sitting between them. The CDR3 consists of 14 residues. The DNA for the CDR3 is TGTGCCAGCAGTTTTATGCAAGGCCTCTACGAGCAGTACTTC. This encodes CASSFMQGLYEQYF.

In its sample, this clonotype was seen a few times. V gene TRBV24-1 combines with J gene TRBJ2-6; possible D gene TRBD2, 5 bases. Trimming cost V 2 bases and J 2 bases, with 15 bases left between them. CDR1 KGHDR and CDR2 SFDVKD come from the germline V gene. This CDR3 has 18 amino acids. The CDR3 bases are TGTGCCACCAGTGATTCCGGGAATATAGTGCCTGGGGCCAACGTCCTGACTTTC. Residues: CATSDSGNIVPGANVLTF.

This clonotype was counted only a few times. The V call is TRBV29-1, the J call TRBJ2-3; D is ambiguous. Germline loops: CDR1 SQVTM, CDR2 ANQGSEA. The V end was cut by 6 bases, the J end by 3 bases, with 16 bases between. The length of the CDR3 is 14 residues. This CDR3 is CSVVPAGRTDTQYF. The CDR3 DNA sequence: TGCAGCGTCGTCCCGGCCGGTAGGACAGATACGCAGTATTTT.

The table lists this clonotype with a few counts. V gene TRBV19 combines with J gene TRBJ1-1; D is ambiguous. This CDR3 has 14 amino acids. Trimming removed 1 base at V and 5 bases at J, with 11 bases between. The germline V gene has CDR1 LNHDA and CDR2 SQIVND (reference sequence). CDR3 loop: CASSIAGGWTEAFF. The CDR3 DNA reads TGTGCCAGTAGTATAGCGGGTGGATGGACTGAAGCTTTCTTT.

This clonotype showed up just a few times. J is TRBJ1-2 and V is TRBV12-3 or TRBV12-4; possibly TRBD1 for D (6 bases). The CDR3 is 15 residues long. The germline V and J ends were trimmed by 4 bases and 2 bases, with 14 bases remaining between them. CDR3 nucleotides: TGTGCCAGCAGTTCCCAGGACAGAGGCAACTATGGCTACACCTTC. Residues: CASSSQDRGNYGYTF.

The V and J genes are TRBV3-1 and TRBJ2-7; D possibly corresponds to TRBD2 (5 bases). The V and J ends lost 3 bases and 3 bases respectively, with 9 bases between them. This CDR3 has 13 residues. CDR1 LGHDT and CDR2 YNNKEL come from the germline V gene (reference sequence). CDR3 nucleotide sequence: TGTGCCAGCAGCCATGGGAGTGGCTACGAGCAGTACTTC. This codes for CASSHGSGYEQYF.

This sequence joins TRBV20-1 and TRBJ2-5, with 8 bases matching TRBD2. Trimming removed 5 bases from V and 0 bases from J; junction bases left unmatched: 5. The CDR3 sequence is 14 residues long. CDR1 and CDR2 from the germline V gene are DFQATT and SNEGSKA (reference sequence). Here the CDR3 reads CSAPAGVYQETQYF. CDR3 in DNA: TGCAGTGCTCCAGCGGGGGTGTACCAAGAGACCCAGTACTTC.

CDR3 sequence: CASSGSGTSSPYEQYF. In nucleotides, the CDR3 is TGTGCCAGCAGCGGCTCCGGGACTAGTTCCCCCTACGAGCAGTACTTC. This chain connects TRBV5-5 to TRBJ2-7; 8 nucleotides match TRBD2. Trimming took 4 bases from V and 2 from J; bases not matched to a gene: 11. The CDR3 covers 16 residues. Germline lookup yields CDR1 SGHKS and CDR2 YYEKEE (reference sequence).

This clonotype was counted many times. The V and J genes are TRBV5-5 and TRBJ2-7, with 11 bases that match TRBD2. Germline lookup yields CDR1 SGHKS and CDR2 YYEKEE (reference sequence). V shed 6 bases and J 0 bases; nucleotides not matched to a gene: 2. The CDR3 runs to 14 residues. In DNA, the CDR3 is TGTGCCAGCAAAACTAGCGGGAGCTCCTACGAGCAGTACTTC. Amino acids: CASKTSGSSYEQYF.

The CDR3: CASSINQGKLSYNEQFF. CDR3 nucleotide sequence: TGTGCCAGTAGTATAAACCAGGGGAAGCTCTCCTACAATGAGCAGTTCTTC. The rearrangement links TRBV19 to TRBJ2-1, with D maybe TRBD1 (6 bases). The germline V gene encodes CDR1 LNHDA and CDR2 SQIVND (reference sequence). The CDR3 extends over 17 amino acids. Trimming removed 2 bases from V and 0 bases from J, with 14 bases in between.

Points on this clonotype: Without the conserved terminal phenylalanine or tryptophan, this CDR3 likely stems from a read error. V usage is TRBV4-3 and J usage is TRBJ2-1; D uncertain. CDR3 length: 12 residues. CDR1 is LGHNA, CDR2 YSLEER, per germline. Trimming stripped 0 bases from V and 7 bases from J, with 4 bases between. The CDR3 bases are TGCGCCAGCAGCCAAGAGGGAAATGAGCAGTTCTCC. As protein: CASSQEGNEQFS.

The chain couples TRBV12-3 or TRBV12-4 to TRBJ2-1; 9 nucleotides agree with TRBD2. This CDR3 contains 15 residues. With V trimmed by 2 bases and J by 3 bases, 2 bases remained unmatched. The CDR3 sequence is CASSLLAGLYNEQFF. Here the CDR3 DNA reads TGTGCCAGCAGTTTACTAGCGGGACTCTACAATGAGCAGTTCTTC.

This clonotype has only a few counts. The J gene is TRBJ2-7, the V gene TRBV7-2, with 12 positions matching TRBD2. CDR3 size: 16 residues. CDR1 is SGHTA and CDR2 is FQGNSA in the germline V gene. Trimming removed 5 bases from V and 5 bases from J; junction bases left unmatched: 10. The CDR3 reads CASSLRLAGEQDEQYF. CDR3 DNA sequence: TGTGCCAGCAGCCTTCGACTAGCGGGAGAGCAAGACGAGCAGTACTTC.

This clonotype was counted a few times. The chain employs TRBV18 and TRBJ2-1, with D unclear. The germline gives CDR1 KGHSH, CDR2 LQKENI. The CDR3 is 16 residues long. V was shortened by 1 base and J by 3 bases, with 13 bases between the two germline ends. CDR3 DNA: TGTGCCAGCTCACCACTGAACTCGAATTACTACAATGAGCAGTTCTTC. It encodes CASSPLNSNYYNEQFF.

The rearrangement uses TRBV6-2 or TRBV6-3 and TRBJ2-1; D not certain. The V end was cut by 7 bases, the J end by 3 bases, with 13 bases between. The germline CDR1 and CDR2 sequences are MNHEY and SVGEGT. The CDR3 is 14 residues long. CDR3: CASKLPAVYNEQFF. The CDR3 DNA sequence: TGTGCCAGCAAACTGCCGGCGGTCTACAATGAGCAGTTCTTC.

This clonotype was seen only a few times. This chain links TRBV15 with TRBJ2-7; 7 nucleotides match TRBD1. The CDR3 runs to 15 residues. V was pared by 3 bases and J by 4 bases, with 9 bases of the junction left unmatched. Germline-derived CDR1 and CDR2 are LNHNV and YYDKDF (reference sequence). The CDR3 loop reads CATSSEGQKAYEQYF. The CDR3 DNA is TGTGCCACCAGCAGCGAGGGACAGAAGGCATACGAGCAGTACTTC. Based on the CDR3 plus reference TRBV15 and TRBJ2-7, the full variable domain is DAMVIQNPRYQVTQFGKPVTLSCSQTLNHNVMYWYQQKSSQAPKLLFHYYDKDFNNEADTPDNFQSRRPNTSFCFLDIRSPGLGDTAMYLCATSSEGQKAYEQYFGPGTRLTVT.

V gene TRBV14 combines with J gene TRBJ2-1; 10 positions agree with TRBD2. From germline, CDR1 is SGHDN and CDR2 FVKESK. V lost 2 bases and J lost 2; bases outside the gene matches: 3. The CDR3 covers 16 residues. The DNA for the CDR3 is TGTGCCAGCAGCCAATTCCTAGCGGGGGCCTACAATGAGCAGTTCTTC. The encoded protein is CASSQFLAGAYNEQFF. Filled out from reference TRBV14 and TRBJ2-1, the complete variable domain reads EAGVTQFPSHSVIEKGQTVTLRCDPISGHDNLYWYRRVMGKEIKFLLHFVKESKQDESGMPNNRFLAERTGGTYSTLKVQPAELEDSGVYFCASSQFLAGAYNEQFFGPGTRLTVL.

The chain links TRBV19 to TRBJ2-5, with D perhaps matching TRBD1 (6 bases). The CDR3 length is 14 residues. V dropped 6 bases and J dropped 3 bases, with 14 bases sitting between them. Germline CDR1 LNHDA, CDR2 SQIVND (reference sequence). CDR3 coding DNA: TGTGCCAGTAGCCGGACAGCGCCTAAAGAGACCCAGTACTTC. As protein: CASSRTAPKETQYF.

About this clonotype itself: One base away lies a much larger clone, so this may be a sequencing read error. This chain joins TRBV10-3 and TRBJ2-1; TRBD2 agrees at 10 bases. Per germline, CDR1 ENHRY and CDR2 SYGVKD. V shed 5 bases, J shed 6 bases, and the junction held 1 base outside the gene matches. The CDR3 consists of 13 residues. The CDR3 bases are TGTGCCATCAGTAGCGGGAGGGGCAATGAGCAGTTCTTC. Translated: CAISSGRGNEQFF.

This rearrangement joins TRBV18 to TRBJ2-2, with D perhaps TRBD1 (5 bases). V was shortened by 2 bases and J by 4 bases, with 14 bases between the two germline ends. The CDR3 has 16 residues. Germline V CDR1 and CDR2: KGHSH, LQKENI. CDR3 sequence (DNA): TGTGCCAGCTCACCAAGGCTGACAGTTACCACCGGGGAGCTGTTTTTT. Amino acid sequence: CASSPRLTVTTGELFF.

This clonotype was seen at least ten times. The rearrangement links TRBV12-3 or TRBV12-4 to TRBJ2-1, with D perhaps assigned TRBD1 or TRBD2 (5 bases each). CDR3 length equals 12 residues. With 7 bases removed from V and 10 bases from J, the gap between germline ends came to 14 bases. The CDR3 DNA reads TGTGCCAGCACCGCTGGGGGTCGGGAGCAGTTCTTC. Its protein is CASTAGGREQFF.